This paragraph covers one T cell receptor (beta chain) sequence. Its target is unknown. Both 60 Vbeta primers and 13 Jbeta primers went into the PCR. Repertoires were generated with immunoSEQ multiplex PCR, while TCRdb's copy carries only in-frame clones and drops some. This sample carries about 140,000 clones, around 65% of them seen once, and the ten largest clones take approximately 6.5%. Trimming removed 6 bases from V and 0 bases from J, with 9 bases in between. The CDR3 has 13 amino acids. Germline-derived CDR1 and CDR2 are SGDLS and YYNGEE. The sample originates from a study of cytomegalovirus exposure and HLA in healthy donors. On the study more broadly: About 85 million unique TCRs from HLA-typed donors were held in an early release of data. General study results and limits: High sensitivity and specificity were reportedly achieved when the classifier diagnosed cytomegalovirus status. Analysis performed later found 15,000 or so TCR beta sequences associated with HLA alleles at 0.05 false discovery rate. Researchers reportedly found TCR beta sequences accurately predicted most subjects' HLA-A and HLA-B alleles.

The receptor was isolated from a woman aged 55-70 years in good health and CMV-seronegative. Input material: PBMCs. The V gene is TRBV9, the J gene TRBJ1-1; tentative D call: TRBD1 (5 bases). The CDR3 region is CASTGGVNTEAFF. CDR3 sequence (DNA): TGTGCCAGCACCGGAGGGGTGAACACTGAAGCTTTCTTT. Drawing the rest from reference TRBV9 and TRBJ1-1, the complete variable domain is DSGVTQTPKHLITATGQRVTLRCSPRSGDLSVYWYQQSLDQGLQFLIQYYNGEERAKGNILERFSAQQFPDLHSELNLSSLELGDSALYFCASTGGVNTEAFFGQGTRLTVV.